The 29 T cell receptor beta chains in this list originate from one sample, sequenced in a study of cytomegalovirus exposure and HLA in healthy donors. 13 Jbeta primers and 60 Vbeta primers were used for the PCR. Clones were sequenced by immunoSEQ multiplex PCR, and TCRdb holds only the in-frame ones, with some missing. This repertoire shows approximately 210,000 clones, about four fifths found once; its top ten account for less than 2%. The sample taken for sequencing was PBMCs. These receptors came from a girl aged 10 to 17 in good health and CMV-seropositive.

V and J are TRBV27 and TRBJ2-5, with a tentative D call TRBD2 (5 bases). V was clipped by 4 bases and J by 4 bases, with 13 bases between them. This CDR3 region has 14 residues. Looked up from germline, CDR1 is MNHEY and CDR2 is SMNVEV (reference sequence). The CDR3 DNA is TGTGCCAGCAGTTCCCCCGGGGAAATAGAGACCCAGTACTTC. This translates into CASSSPGEIETQYF.

The rearrangement joins TRBV7-6 to TRBJ2-7; TRBD1 is a possible D gene (6 bases). The CDR3 covers 14 residues. Germline values: CDR1 SGHVS, CDR2 FNYEAQ. The V gene lost 5 bases and the J gene lost 2 bases, with 13 bases spanning the gap. As DNA, the CDR3 is TGTGCCAGCAGCCCTTGGACAGCCCCCTACGAGCAGTACTTC. Amino acid sequence: CASSPWTAPYEQYF.

In its sample, this clone was seen a few times. The J gene is TRBJ2-7, the V gene TRBV4-2; D may be TRBD2 (6 bases). The CDR3 has 15 amino acids. V lost 0 bases and J lost 1, with 10 bases in between. CDR1 is LGHNA and CDR2 is YNFKEQ in the germline V gene. The CDR3 DNA follows: TGTGCCAGCAGCCAAGAAGCGGGCGGTTCCTACGAGCAGTACTTC. Translation gives CASSQEAGGSYEQYF.

The genes are TRBV30 and TRBJ1-2, with D maybe TRBD1 (6 bases). The CDR3 contains 12 residues. Trimming cost V 0 bases and J 13 bases, with 15 bases left between them. The germline CDR1 and CDR2 sequences are GTSNPN and SVGIG (reference sequence). The CDR3 reads CAWSVHGGAGTF. The DNA for the CDR3 is TGTGCCTGGAGTGTACATGGGGGCGCGGGCACCTTC. The whole variable domain, remainder taken from reference TRBV30 and TRBJ1-2, is SQTIHQWPATLVQPVGSPLSLECTVEGTSNPNLYWYRQAAGRGLQLLFYSVGIGQISSEVPQNLSASRPQDRQFILSSKKLLLSDSGFYLCAWSVHGGAGTFGSGTRLTVV.

The chain uses TRBV5-6 and TRBJ2-5; D is undetermined. The germline V and J ends were trimmed by 5 bases and 5 bases, with 4 bases remaining between them. The CDR3 runs 10 residues. Germline V gene sequence: CDR1 SGHDT, CDR2 YYEEEE. The CDR3 spells CASREETQYF. CDR3 in DNA: TGTGCCAGCAGGGAGGAGACCCAGTACTTC.

The rearrangement joins TRBV2 to TRBJ1-4; TRBD1 might be the D (5 bases). The CDR3 is 15 residues long. Germline V gene data show CDR1 as SNHLY and CDR2 as FYNNEI. V lost 5 bases and J lost 6, with 16 bases in between. As DNA, the CDR3 is TGTGCCAGCAGTCCGCGGGGGGGATATGATGAAAAACTGTTTTTT. This gives the protein CASSPRGGYDEKLFF.

The chain carries TRBV18 and TRBJ1-5, with 10 nucleotides matching TRBD1. The CDR3 extends over 16 amino acids. Germline assignment: CDR1 KGHSH and CDR2 LQKENI. J lost 6 bases, V lost 4 bases, and 9 bases had no gene match. The CDR3 sequence: CASSLGTGEASQPQHF. CDR3 coding DNA: TGTGCCAGCTCACTTGGGACAGGGGAGGCTAGTCAGCCCCAGCATTTT. Using reference TRBV18 and TRBJ1-5 for the parts outside the CDR3, the full variable domain is NAGVMQNPRHLVRRRGQEARLRCSPMKGHSHVYWYRQLPEEGLKFMVYLQKENIIDESGMPKERFSAEFPKEGPSILRIQQVVRGDSAAYFCASSLGTGEASQPQHFGDGTRLSIL.

The CDR3 protein is CASGVTGGTEAFF. The CDR3 nucleotides read TGCGCCAGCGGGGTGACAGGGGGCACTGAAGCTTTCTTT. The V and J genes are TRBV5-1 and TRBJ1-1; 9 bases are a match to TRBD1. The CDR3 sequence is 13 residues long. V shed 7 bases, J shed 4 bases, and the junction held 5 bases outside the gene matches. Germline V lookup: CDR1 SGHRS, CDR2 YFSETQ.

The genes are TRBV6-4 and TRBJ2-2, with D uncertain. Germline CDR1 is MRHNA and CDR2 is SNTAGT. The V gene lost 4 bases and the J gene lost 4 bases, with 13 bases spanning the gap. The CDR3 spans 15 residues. For the CDR3, the DNA is TGTGCCAGCAGTGTGACACCTGTGCCCACCGGGGAGCTGTTTTTT. This encodes CASSVTPVPTGELFF.

The chain links TRBV5-1 to TRBJ2-2; TRBD2 matches at 8 bases. The length of the CDR3 is 15 residues. Germline V gene lookup returns CDR1 SGHRS and CDR2 YFSETQ. The trim removed 0 bases at V and 6 bases at J, leaving 4 bases unmatched. The CDR3 region has the DNA TGCGCCAGCAGCTTGGTTGCGGGGGGTTCCGGGGAGCTGTTTTTT. Its translation: CASSLVAGGSGELFF.

Only a few counts were recorded for this clone. This sequence joins TRBV29-1 and TRBJ1-1, with 8 nucleotides matching TRBD1. V lost 5 bases, J lost 4 bases, and 3 bases stayed unmatched. Germline loops: CDR1 SQVTM, CDR2 ANQGSEA. The CDR3 contains 12 residues. As DNA, the CDR3 is TGCAGCGTTCGACAGGGGTTCACTGAAGCTTTCTTT. Protein: CSVRQGFTEAFF. Combining the CDR3 with reference TRBV29-1 and TRBJ1-1 gives the whole variable domain SAVISQKPSRDICQRGTSLTIQCQVDSQVTMMFWYRQQPGQSLTLIATANQGSEATYESGFVIDKFPISRPNLTFSTLTVSNMSPEDSSIYLCSVRQGFTEAFFGQGTRLTVV.

This clone was observed a single time. The chain recombines TRBV5-6 with TRBJ1-6; 8 bases align to TRBD1. Germline values: CDR1 SGHDT, CDR2 YYEEEE. The CDR3 is made up of 15 amino acids. V was pared by 2 bases and J by 10 bases, with 8 bases of the junction left unmatched. CDR3 protein: CASSFRDRFVSPLHF. The CDR3, as DNA: TGTGCCAGCAGCTTCCGGGACAGGTTTGTGTCACCCCTCCACTTT.

This clone was observed a single time. The chain employs TRBV30 and TRBJ1-5; D may be TRBD1 (5 bases). Trimming shortened V by 2 bases and J by 4 bases, and 9 bases separated the two germline ends. CDR1 is GTSNPN, CDR2 SVGIG, per germline (reference sequence). This CDR3 contains 13 residues. CDR3 DNA: TGTGCCTGGAGTCCTCAGGGAAATCAGCCCCAGCATTTT. Residues: CAWSPQGNQPQHF.

This clone has a handful of counts. V usage is TRBV30 and J usage is TRBJ2-3, with TRBD2 matching 9 bases. This CDR3 spans 14 amino acids. V shed 2 bases and J 7 bases; nucleotides not matched to a gene: 7. CDR1 is GTSNPN, CDR2 SVGIG, per germline (reference sequence). The CDR3, as DNA: TGTGCCTGGAGTCAGGGCGGGGGGGCATATACGCAGTATTTT. This codes for CAWSQGGGAYTQYF. The whole variable domain, remainder taken from reference TRBV30 and TRBJ2-3, is SQTIHQWPATLVQPVGSPLSLECTVEGTSNPNLYWYRQAAGRGLQLLFYSVGIGQISSEVPQNLSASRPQDRQFILSSKKLLLSDSGFYLCAWSQGGGAYTQYFGPGTRLTVL.

The chain is built from TRBV13 and TRBJ1-1; possibly TRBD1 for D (5 bases). CDR3 length equals 13 residues. V was trimmed by 5 bases and J by 5 bases, leaving 12 bases between them. The germline gives CDR1 PRHDT, CDR2 FYEKMQ (reference sequence). CDR3: CASSPREGTEAFF. Here the CDR3 DNA reads TGTGCCAGCAGCCCCAGGGAGGGGACTGAAGCTTTCTTT.

The chain joins TRBV12-5 to TRBJ1-4; possibly TRBD1 for D (5 bases). Trimming shortened V by 0 bases and J by 4 bases, and 15 bases separated the two germline ends. The CDR3 is made up of 17 amino acids. CDR1 LGHNT and CDR2 FRNRAP come from the germline V gene. The CDR3 region is CASGLVPKDRLNEKLFF. The CDR3 coding sequence is TGTGCTAGTGGTTTGGTACCGAAAGACAGACTTAATGAAAAACTGTTTTTT. The complete variable domain, with remaining parts taken from reference TRBV12-5 and TRBJ1-4, reads DARVTQTPRHKVTEMGQEVTMRCQPILGHNTVFWYRQTMMQGLELLAYFRNRAPLDDSGMPKDRFSAEMPDATLATLKIQPSEPRDSAVYFCASGLVPKDRLNEKLFFGSGTQLSVL.

This sequence joins TRBV4-1 and TRBJ2-3; no firm D call. The germline V gene encodes CDR1 MGHRA and CDR2 YSYEKL. V was cut by 1 base and J by 2 bases, with 7 bases left in between. The CDR3 is 14 residues long. This chain's CDR3 is CASSQVLYTDTQYF. The CDR3 DNA reads as TGCGCCAGCAGCCAAGTTCTCTACACAGATACGCAGTATTTT.

This clone was observed a handful of times. This rearrangement joins TRBV5-3 to TRBJ2-7, with 15 bases that match TRBD2. TRBV5-3 is an open reading frame, and its role is uncertain. V lost 4 bases and J lost 2; bases outside the gene matches: 4. CDR3 length: 16 residues. CDR3 sequence (DNA): TGTGCCAGAAGCGAGGGACTAGCGGGGGGTCCCTACGAGCAGTACTTC. Translated: CARSEGLAGGPYEQYF.

The chain links TRBV7-9 to TRBJ1-4; D gene uncertain. Germline V gene sequence: CDR1 SEHNR, CDR2 FQNEAQ (reference sequence). The CDR3 loop spans 15 amino acids. V was clipped by 1 base and J by 7 bases, with 13 bases between them. The CDR3 DNA reads as TGTGCCAGCAGCTTAGGCGGAGGGCCAGTTGAAAAACTGTTTTTT. As protein: CASSLGGGPVEKLFF.

The chain recombines TRBV10-3 with TRBJ2-5; D uncertain. Germline-derived CDR1 and CDR2 are ENHRY and SYGVKD. The CDR3 length is 13 residues. The V end lost 8 bases, the J end lost 0 bases, and 10 bases lay between the germline ends. Written as DNA, the CDR3 is TGTGCCATCGGCCAGAATAACCAAGAGACCCAGTACTTC. The encoded protein is CAIGQNNQETQYF.

The chain carries TRBV6-1 and TRBJ1-2; TRBD1 matches 7 bases. V lost 1 base and J lost 4; bases outside the gene matches: 6. The CDR3 extends over 15 amino acids. CDR1 MNHNS and CDR2 SASEGT come from the germline V gene. The chain's CDR3 is CASSEGETGVYGYTF. The CDR3 nucleotides are TGTGCCAGCAGTGAAGGAGAAACAGGGGTCTATGGCTACACCTTC.

The CDR3 reads CASSPLLAGAYNEQFF. CDR3 nucleotide sequence: TGCGCCAGCAGCCCCCTACTAGCGGGGGCCTACAATGAGCAGTTCTTC. The rearrangement uses TRBV4-1 and TRBJ2-1, with 11 bases identical to TRBD2. The V segment lost 4 bases and the J segment 2 bases; nucleotides outside the gene matches: 4. The CDR3 sequence is 16 residues long. The germline V gene encodes CDR1 MGHRA and CDR2 YSYEKL.

V usage is TRBV7-9 and J usage is TRBJ1-1; 8 bases fit TRBD1. This CDR3 has 14 amino acids. Losses at the gene ends were 6 bases for V and 8 bases for J; bases not matched to a gene: 11. Germline V CDR1 and CDR2: SEHNR, FQNEAQ (reference sequence). The CDR3 DNA reads as TGTGCCAGCAGTTCCGGGACAGGTCCTCTGGAAGCTTTCTTT. As protein: CASSSGTGPLEAFF.

This chain uses TRBV2 with TRBJ2-7, with 8 bases fitting TRBD2. The J segment lost 3 bases and the V segment lost 7 bases, leaving 8 bases of the junction unmatched. Germline values: CDR1 SNHLY, CDR2 FYNNEI. The CDR3 sequence is 14 residues long. The CDR3 reads CASTVGGGFYEQYF. The CDR3 DNA is TGTGCCAGCACCGTCGGGGGGGGCTTCTACGAGCAGTACTTC.

The chain employs TRBV4-2 and TRBJ2-1; 10 positions agree with TRBD2. The V gene end was trimmed by 1 base and the J gene end by 5 bases; junction bases not matched to a gene: 5. The CDR3 has 16 residues. CDR1 and CDR2 from the germline V gene are LGHNA and YNFKEQ. For the CDR3, the DNA is TGTGCCAGCAGCCAAGTACTAGCGGGGTACGACAATGAGCAGTTCTTC. Translating gives CASSQVLAGYDNEQFF.

The chain couples TRBV30 to TRBJ1-2; a weak D match, TRBD1 (5 bases). The CDR3 covers 14 residues. V was cut by 0 bases and J by 4 bases, with 12 bases left in between. Germline V gene lookup returns CDR1 GTSNPN and CDR2 SVGIG (reference sequence). CDR3 amino acids: CAWSVSQDSYGYTF. CDR3 nucleotides: TGTGCCTGGAGTGTATCTCAAGACAGCTATGGCTACACCTTC.

The V call is TRBV2, the J call TRBJ2-2; 7 bases align to TRBD1. The CDR3 has 16 residues. Germline V lookup: CDR1 SNHLY, CDR2 FYNNEI. J was trimmed by 7 bases and V by 5 bases; bases with no gene match: 13. Here the CDR3 reads CASSTQQGNKGGELFF. In DNA, the CDR3 is TGTGCCAGCAGTACCCAACAGGGGAATAAGGGCGGGGAGCTGTTTTTT.

The chain carries TRBV20-1 and TRBJ2-4, with D hard to call. The CDR3 contains 11 residues. The V gene lost 0 bases and the J gene lost 8 bases, with 5 bases spanning the gap. Germline CDR1 reads DFQATT; CDR2 reads SNEGSKA (reference sequence). The CDR3 region is CSARDRDIQYF. The CDR3 DNA sequence: TGCAGTGCTAGAGACCGGGACATTCAGTACTTC.

In nucleotides, the CDR3 is TGCGCCAGCAGTCATCCTACAGGGCCCCAGTCCAACTCTGGAAACACCATATATTTT. Translation gives CASSHPTGPQSNSGNTIYF. The rearrangement uses TRBV4-1 and TRBJ1-3; D perhaps matches TRBD1 (6 bases). Germline CDR1 is MGHRA and CDR2 is YSYEKL. The length of the CDR3 is 19 residues. V lost 6 bases, J lost 0 bases, and 24 bases lay in between.